The next 11 T cell receptor beta chains were all read from a single sample in a study of shared clonotypes between healthy human individuals. Libraries were prepared by immunoSEQ multiplex PCR; TCRdb keeps only in-frame clonotypes and omits some of them. The sample yields over a million clones, approximately 80% seen once. Sequenced material: memory CD4+ T cells from PBMCs. Subset of the sample: CD45RA-negative fraction. The receptor source for this set is a man aged 18 to 35 in good health. Some clones in this sample may be carry-over from other donors' samples.

The J gene is TRBJ2-2, the V gene TRBV29-1; the match to TRBD2 covers 7 bases. The CDR3 has 14 amino acids. Germline-derived CDR1 and CDR2 are SQVTM and ANQGSEA. V was clipped by 7 bases and J by 5 bases; unmatched bases: 10. The CDR3 reads CSASGKERTGELFF. The DNA of the CDR3 is TGCAGCGCCAGCGGGAAAGAGCGGACCGGGGAGCTGTTTTTT.

This clone was seen once. V gene TRBV27 combines with J gene TRBJ2-7; 9 bases are a match to TRBD2. The CDR3 is 15 amino acids. The junction had 5 bases not matched to a gene; V was cut back by 3 bases and J by 2 bases. CDR1 and CDR2 (germline): MNHEY, SMNVEV (reference sequence). CDR3 sequence: CASSFVTSGPYEQYF. In DNA form, the CDR3 reads TGTGCCAGCAGTTTCGTGACTAGCGGTCCCTACGAGCAGTACTTC.

This clone was found a few times. This rearrangement joins TRBV9 to TRBJ1-1; no clear D. The CDR3 covers 14 residues. V lost 4 bases and J lost 0, with 10 bases in between. Germline V gene data show CDR1 as SGDLS and CDR2 as YYNGEE. The CDR3 is CASSTDPLNTEAFF. The CDR3 DNA reads as TGTGCCAGCAGCACGGACCCTTTGAACACTGAAGCTTTCTTT.

This clone appeared a single time. The chain uses TRBV5-1 and TRBJ2-7, with TRBD1 matching 7 bases. After removal of 4 bases from V and 3 bases from J, the junction contained 10 bases not matched to a gene. CDR3 size: 15 residues. Germline V gene sequence: CDR1 SGHRS, CDR2 YFSETQ. In DNA form, the CDR3 reads TGCGCCAGCAGCATCGGACAGGTGGGATTCTACGAGCAGTACTTC. It translates to CASSIGQVGFYEQYF.

V usage is TRBV5-1 and J usage is TRBJ1-5; 9 bases map to TRBD1. J was trimmed by 4 bases and V by 5 bases; bases with no gene match: 7. This CDR3 has 15 amino acids. Per the germline V gene, CDR1 is SGHRS and CDR2 is YFSETQ. The chain's CDR3 is CASRYDGTGNQPQHF. The CDR3 nucleotides read TGCGCCAGCAGATACGATGGGACAGGGAATCAGCCCCAGCATTTT.

This chain joins TRBV5-1 and TRBJ2-7; D tentatively fits TRBD1 or TRBD2 (5 bases each). The germline V and J ends were trimmed by 1 base and 4 bases, with 15 bases remaining between them. The germline CDR1 and CDR2 sequences are SGHRS and YFSETQ. The CDR3 length is 15 residues. CDR3 loop: CASSLTRGVDYEQYF. Written as DNA, the CDR3 is TGCGCCAGCAGCTTGACCCGAGGGGTGGATTACGAGCAGTACTTC.

The chain combines TRBV19 with TRBJ2-7; 7 bases align to TRBD2. CDR1 LNHDA and CDR2 SQIVND come from the germline V gene (reference sequence). There are 15 residues in the CDR3. Trimming at V came to 4 bases and at J to 5 bases, leaving 11 bases not matched to a gene. CDR3 in amino acids: CASSTRLLGRDEQYF. CDR3 nucleotide sequence: TGTGCCAGTAGTACTCGACTCCTGGGGAGGGACGAGCAGTACTTC.

This clone was observed at least ten times. The chain is built from TRBV19 and TRBJ2-3; 8 bases align to TRBD2. The CDR3 runs to 15 residues. Germline V gene lookup returns CDR1 LNHDA and CDR2 SQIVND (reference sequence). CDR3 DNA: TGTGCGAGTCAACCGCCGGGACGCGGGGGGAATACGCAGTATTTT. Protein: CASQPPGRGGNTQYF.

The J gene is TRBJ2-3, the V gene TRBV7-9, with D unclear. Germline-derived CDR1 and CDR2 are SEHNR and FQNEAQ (reference sequence). CDR3 length: 15 residues. V lost 1 base and J lost 2, with 10 bases in between. In nucleotides, the CDR3 is TGTGCCAGCAGCTTAGTTCTTTACTCCACAGATACGCAGTATTTT. This translates into CASSLVLYSTDTQYF.

The V gene is TRBV4-1, the J gene TRBJ1-2; D uncertain. Looked up from germline, CDR1 is MGHRA and CDR2 is YSYEKL. Trimming shortened V by 0 bases and J by 3 bases, and 17 bases separated the two germline ends. This CDR3 has 17 residues. Here the CDR3 reads CASSQDPNQILYYGYTF. For the CDR3, the DNA is TGCGCCAGCAGCCAAGATCCTAACCAGATATTGTACTATGGCTACACCTTC.

This clone was counted once. The chain joins TRBV11-2 to TRBJ2-5; TRBD2 aligns across 9 bases. V lost 5 bases and J lost 5; bases outside the gene matches: 9. The CDR3 is 15 residues long. Germline-derived CDR1 and CDR2 are SGHAT and FQNNGV. The CDR3 is CASSLGLAGGETQYF. CDR3 coding DNA: TGTGCCAGCAGCCTGGGACTAGCTGGGGGGGAGACCCAGTACTTC.